This entry is about one T cell receptor (beta chain). The germline V gene encodes CDR1 LGHDT and CDR2 YNNKEL (reference sequence). The V segment lost 1 base and the J segment 4 bases; nucleotides outside the gene matches: 9. The CDR3 runs to 18 residues. The authors' processing: Cell counts per sample came from amplifying reference gene primers. Libraries were prepared by immunoSEQ multiplex PCR; TCRdb keeps only in-frame clonotypes and omits some of them. The D gene and trimming were derived from the DNA, and the V and J assignments and clone size from that table. The table records over 400,000 clones, approximately 85% of them present only once. These data belong to a study of blood T cell repertoires in COVID-19.

The chain combines TRBV3-1 (or the pseudogene TRBV3-2) with TRBJ2-3, with 12 bases matching TRBD2. The TCR was taken from a human donor in a cohort sampled during active COVID-19. Sequenced sample: peripheral blood. In nucleotides, the CDR3 is TGTGCCAGCAGCCAAGCGGGGCTAGCGGGAGGGAGGTCAGATACGCAGTATTTT. Its translation: CASSQAGLAGGRSDTQYF.